This is a list of T cell receptor beta chains from one sample in a study of Ad26.COV2.S vaccination and SARS-CoV-2 variants. Data came from immunoSEQ multiplex PCR; TCRdb stores just in-frame clones and leaves some out. The sample shows about 350,000 clones, about 88% of them seen only once. The sequencing here drew on peripheral blood, taken in a trial of Ad26.COV2.S vaccine versus placebo. Every receptor here comes from a person between 18 and 65 years old who received the Ad26.COV2.S COVID-19 vaccine or a placebo. CDR3s include the opening cysteine and the closing phenylalanine or tryptophan. The order of the fields is J gene, V gene, clone size, D gene, CDR3 DNA, CDR3 protein. The D gene is left open where the match is weak. Clone size is shown for a subset of rows, as once, few, many or a class of expanded clone.

TRBJ2-1 | TRBV9 | . | TRBD1 | TGTGCCAGCAGCGGCCGAGGACAGGGGATGAGCTCCTACAATGAGCAGTTCTTC | CASSGRGQGMSSYNEQFF
TRBJ1-2 | TRBV30 | . | . | TGTGCCTGGAGTGTCGGCAGCAAATATGGCTACACCTTC | CAWSVGSKYGYTF
TRBJ1-4 | TRBV29-1 | . | . | TGCAGCGTGGCGCAGGGATGGGGCTATGATGAAAAACTGTTTTTT | CSVAQGWGYDEKLFF
TRBJ1-2 | TRBV30 | . | . | TGTGCCTGGAGTGTACGCAGGGCAGGTGGCTACACCTTC | CAWSVRRAGGYTF
TRBJ2-1 | TRBV25-1 | . | TRBD2 | TGTGCCAGCAGTGATCCTAGCGGGCCCTACAATGAGCAGTTCTTC | CASSDPSGPYNEQFF
TRBJ2-7 | TRBV7-9 | few | TRBD2 | TGTGCCAGCAGCGCTAGCGGGAGGGGGCCAGACGAGCAGTACTTC | CASSASGRGPDEQYF
TRBJ2-5 | TRBV6-2/TRBV6-3 | . | TRBD2 | TGTGCCAGCAGTTACACCCTAGCGGGGGGCCCCACAAAAGAGACCCAGTACTTC | CASSYTLAGGPTKETQYF
TRBJ2-6 | TRBV3-1/TRBV3-2 | . | . | TGTGCCAGCAGCCCCCGAAGCTCTGGGGCCAACGTCCTGACTTTC | CASSPRSSGANVLTF
TRBJ2-2 | TRBV10-1 | few | TRBD2 | TGCGCCAGCTCCCCTGGCGGGGGTTACACCGGGGAGCTGTTTTTT | CASSPGGGYTGELFF
TRBJ2-7 | TRBV3-1/TRBV3-2 | . | . | TGTGCCAGCAGCCAAGTCCAGGGTTACGAGCAGTACTTC | CASSQVQGYEQYF
TRBJ2-1 | TRBV3-1/TRBV3-2 | few | . | TGTGCCAGCAGCCAAGATAGCCAAGGGCGAGGGGGTGAGCAGTTCTTC | CASSQDSQGRGGEQFF
TRBJ2-7 | TRBV7-9 | . | TRBD1 | TGTGCCAGCAGCTCTAGAGCGGGGACAGGGAGTAACGAGCAGTACTTC | CASSSRAGTGSNEQYF
TRBJ1-1 | TRBV7-9 | . | . | TGTGCCAGCAGCTTAAGGGATCGCACTGAAGCTTTCTTT | CASSLRDRTEAFF
TRBJ2-7 | TRBV5-1 | . | . | TGCGCCAGCAGCCCTCCCGGGACGGGGTCCCGAGAGCAGTACTTC | CASSPPGTGSREQYF
TRBJ1-5 | TRBV28 | . | TRBD1 | TGTGCCAGCAGTTTAGGACAGGGGGATATCCAGCCCCAGCATTTT | CASSLGQGDIQPQHF
TRBJ2-1 | TRBV9 | . | TRBD2 | TGTGCCAGCAGCGTAGCTACAGGACTAGCGGGAGGGCAGTTCTTC | CASSVATGLAGGQFF
TRBJ1-2 | TRBV2 | . | . | TGTGCCAGCAGTGGAGGTCCGGGAATAAGCTATGGCTACACCTTC | CASSGGPGISYGYTF
TRBJ1-2 | TRBV29-1 | . | TRBD1 | TGCAGCGTTGACGAGGACAGGGGGCCTTATGGCTACACCTTC | CSVDEDRGPYGYTF
TRBJ1-2 | TRBV7-9 | . | . | TGTGCCAGCAGCTTTGGGGACACTAGATTCTATGGCTACACCTTC | CASSFGDTRFYGYTF
TRBJ2-4 | TRBV28 | . | TRBD1 | TGTGCCAGCAGACAATTAGTGGGACAGCAAAGAGCCAAAAACATTCAGTACTTC | CASRQLVGQQRAKNIQYF
TRBJ1-6 | TRBV7-2 | . | . | TGTGCCAGCAGCTTAGTTTGGGGGTATAATTCACCCCTCCACTTT | CASSLVWGYNSPLHF
TRBJ1-1 | TRBV30 | . | TRBD1 | TGTGCCTGGGCCTCAGGGACAGGCCGCATGAACACTGAAGCTTTCTTT | CAWASGTGRMNTEAFF
TRBJ1-4 | TRBV25-1 | few | . | TGTGCCAGCAGTGCGGTTGAAAAACTGTTTTTT | CASSAVEKLFF
TRBJ2-7 | TRBV5-5 | . | . | TGTGCCAGCAGCCCCCTACCGGGTTCCTACGAGCAGTACTTC | CASSPLPGSYEQYF
TRBJ2-3 | TRBV9 | . | . | TGTGCCAGCAGCGTAGGTTCCGGAACAGATACGCAGTATTTT | CASSVGSGTDTQYF
TRBJ1-1 | TRBV19 | . | . | TGTGCCAGTAGTACGACAGTCACTGAAGCTTTCTTT | CASSTTVTEAFF
TRBJ2-2 | TRBV7-9 | . | . | TGTGCCAGCAGCGATGGAGGGTCCGGGGAGCTGTTTTTT | CASSDGGSGELFF
TRBJ1-4 | TRBV16 | . | . | TGTGCCAGCAGCCAATCGGGATTGCAGGGGCCCTTAGGAGGGTCTAATGAAAAACTGTTTTTT | CASSQSGLQGPLGGSNEKLFF
TRBJ2-3 | TRBV19 | . | TRBD1 | TGTGCCAGTAGGGGGACAGATCGCACAGATACGCAGTATTTT | CASRGTDRTDTQYF
TRBJ2-1 | TRBV19 | few | . | TGTGCCAGTAGTTGGTTTTCCCACAATGAGCAGTTCTTC | CASSWFSHNEQFF
TRBJ2-1 | TRBV7-6 | few | . | TGTGCCAGCAGCTTAGGAGGGTCCCAAAATGTGCAGTTCTTC | CASSLGGSQNVQFF
TRBJ2-7 | TRBV5-1 | . | TRBD2 | TGCGCCAGCAGCTCGCTAGCGGTGCCGTCCTACGAGCAGTACTTC | CASSSLAVPSYEQYF
TRBJ2-7 | TRBV6-5 | . | . | TGTGCCAGCAGTTACTCGGAAGACTACGAGCAGTACTTC | CASSYSEDYEQYF
TRBJ2-1 | TRBV29-1 | . | . | TGCAGCGTTGCGAAAGGCTACAATGAGCAGTTCTTC | CSVAKGYNEQFF
TRBJ2-7 | TRBV27 | . | . | TGTGCCAGTCGGACAGACTCCTACGAGCAGTACTTC | CASRTDSYEQYF
TRBJ1-2 | TRBV19 | . | . | TGTGCCAGTAGTATAGGACCAGGCAACTATGGCTACACCTTC | CASSIGPGNYGYTF
TRBJ2-3 | TRBV9 | . | TRBD2 | TGTGCCAGCAGCGTAGTAGCGGGGGGCACAGATACGCAGTATTTT | CASSVVAGGTDTQYF
TRBJ2-1 | TRBV30 | . | . | TGTGCCTGGAGTGGCAGGGGGGATGAGCAGTTCTTC | CAWSGRGDEQFF
TRBJ2-7 | TRBV7-9 | . | . | TGTGCCAGCAGCTTAGCGCTTCAGGAAGAGCAGTACTTC | CASSLALQEEQYF
TRBJ2-6 | TRBV28 | . | . | TGTGCCAGCATCGGGGGTCCGAGAGGTTCTGGGGCCAACGTCCTGACTTTC | CASIGGPRGSGANVLTF
TRBJ2-6 | TRBV28 | . | TRBD2 | TGTGCCAGCAGTTGGCCGGGGGCGGGAGGGCCCTCTGGGGCCAACGTCCTGACTTTC | CASSWPGAGGPSGANVLTF